This TCR beta chain originates from a study of T cells after yellow fever vaccination. Findings and caveats of the study: When the response was secondary, it was weaker but reached its peak faster, day 5 versus 15. Some clonotypes, a small share, were shared between CD4 and CD8 compartments. The study re-detected most primary-vaccination clones after the booster (about 96% CD4, almost 90% CD8). High-abundance clonotypes from the bulk population could contaminate FACS-sorted repertoires.

In regard to this clonotype: What it recognizes is unknown.

Deletions cut 0 bases from V and 10 bases from J, with 15 bases between. The CDR3 consists of 14 residues. Germline-derived CDR1 and CDR2 are MNHEY and SVGEGT. One entry per CDR3 protein results from TCRdb running MiXCR on the 5' RACE reads. The sample contains under 550,000 distinct CDR3 sequences, less than 25% of which appear only once. The TCR sequence derives from a man between 18 and 29 years old who received the YFV17D yellow fever vaccine. The material was PBMCs, obtained less than 25 days after the first yellow fever vaccination. The rearrangement joins TRBV6-2 or TRBV6-3 to TRBJ1-1, with D hard to call. The CDR3 sequence is CASSYSTSTSGAFF. CDR3 bases: TGTGCCAGCAGTTACTCGACGTCCACAAGCGGAGCTTTCTTT.